Listed below are T cell receptor beta chains from one sample, sequenced in a study of T cells in Graves' hyperthyroidism and ophthalmopathy. One entry per CDR3 protein results from TCRdb running MiXCR on the multiplex PCR reads. Found here are about 300,000 distinct CDR3 sequences, roughly 19% of them singletons; the top ten hold roughly 39%. The sample was blood. These receptors originate from a middle-aged man with Graves' ophthalmopathy. The CDR3 runs from the conserved cysteine through the conserved F or W. The D gene is left open where the match is weak. Not every row has a clone size; where given, it reads once, few, many or a size class.

CATSDSLTGISKTQYF	TGTGCCACCAGTGATTCCCTGACAGGGATTAGTAAGACCCAGTACTTC	NA	TRBJ2-5	TRBD1	TRBV24-1
CSARDGQGGQSLYGYTF	TGCAGTGCTAGAGATGGTCAGGGTGGACAGTCACTCTATGGCTACACCTTC	many	TRBJ1-2	NA	TRBV20-1
CATSDPDPRRGYNEQFF	TGTGCCACCAGTGATCCGGACCCGCGCCGTGGGTACAATGAGCAGTTCTTC	many	TRBJ2-1	NA	TRBV24-1
CAIREDREEAFF	TGTGCCATCAGAGAGGACAGGGAAGAAGCTTTCTTT	once	TRBJ1-1	TRBD1	TRBV10-3
CAWITNREQFF	TGTGCCTGGATTACGAACAGGGAGCAGTTCTTC	many	TRBJ2-1	NA	TRBV30
CASSIAGMSTEAFF	TGTGCCAGTAGTATCGCAGGGATGAGTACTGAAGCTTTCTTT	NA	TRBJ1-1	NA	TRBV19
CASSLSGFNEQFF	TGTGCCAGCAGCTTGTCCGGGTTCAATGAGCAGTTCTTC	NA	TRBJ2-1	NA	TRBV7-3
CASSLVEGNYEQYF	TGTGCCAGCAGCTTAGTTGAGGGGAACTACGAGCAGTACTTC	many	TRBJ2-7	NA	TRBV11-2
CASSLLGDTQYF	TGTGCCAGCAGCTTACTGGGCGATACGCAGTATTTT	many	TRBJ2-3	NA	TRBV7-2
CASSPQRGALGGQYF	TGTGCCAGCTCCCCCCAGCGGGGGGCTCTAGGGGGGCAGTACTTC	few	TRBJ2-7	TRBD2	TRBV18
CASRDSIYYGYTF	TGTGCCAGCAGAGATTCTATCTACTATGGCTACACCTTC	once	TRBJ1-2	NA	TRBV6-2/TRBV6-3
CASSYGEAVTDTQYF	TGTGCCAGCAGTTACGGGGAAGCGGTCACAGATACGCAGTATTTT	few	TRBJ2-3	NA	TRBV6-6
CASSYSLGTPREKLFF	TGTGCCAGCAGTTACTCGCTAGGAACCCCTCGAGAAAAACTGTTTTTT	many	TRBJ1-4	NA	TRBV6-5
CASRTTFRGNQETQYF	TGTGCCAGCAGAACTACCTTCCGGGGGAATCAAGAGACCCAGTACTTC	NA	TRBJ2-5	NA	TRBV7-9
CGVELDRGYEQYF	TGCGGCGTTGAGTTGGACAGGGGCTACGAGCAGTACTTC	once	TRBJ2-7	TRBD1	TRBV29-1
CASSLARMGTEAFF	TGTGCCAGCAGCTTAGCCCGGATGGGCACTGAAGCTTTCTTT	many	TRBJ1-1	NA	TRBV7-2
CASSAIAEQETQYF	TGTGCCAGCTCAGCGATAGCGGAACAAGAGACCCAGTACTTC	many	TRBJ2-5	NA	TRBV18
CASDSWMRGPGYGYTF	TGTGCCAGCGATAGTTGGATGCGGGGACCTGGCTATGGCTACACCTTC	NA	TRBJ1-2	NA	TRBV28
CASSFSSSGPYEQYF	TGTGCCAGCAGTTTTAGTAGTTCGGGTCCCTACGAGCAGTACTTC	NA	TRBJ2-7	NA	TRBV27
CASSLGQGAASYEQYF	TGTGCCAGCAGCTTGGGACAGGGGGCCGCGTCCTACGAGCAGTACTTC	few	TRBJ2-7	TRBD1	TRBV5-6
CASSPPGHVNYGYTF	TGTGCCAGCAGCCCACCGGGACACGTTAACTATGGCTACACCTTC	NA	TRBJ1-2	NA	TRBV14
CAWSVGGRFYGYTF	TGTGCCTGGAGTGTAGGGGGGCGCTTTTATGGCTACACCTTC	many	TRBJ1-2	NA	TRBV30
CASSLAGDITDTQYF	TGTGCCAGCAGTTTAGCGGGAGATATAACAGATACGCAGTATTTT	few	TRBJ2-3	TRBD2	TRBV28
CASSPARGTGSVETQYF	TGTGCCAGCAGCCCGGCCCGGGGGACAGGGTCGGTGGAGACCCAGTACTTC	few	TRBJ2-5	TRBD1	TRBV11-2
CAWSQQGGSPLHF	TGTGCCTGGAGTCAACAGGGAGGATCACCCCTCCACTTT	NA	TRBJ1-6	NA	TRBV30
CASSQRQVGRDGYTF	TGCGCCAGCAGCCAGAGACAGGTCGGAAGGGATGGCTACACCTTC	many	TRBJ1-2	NA	TRBV4-1
CASLRDRGSEQYF	TGTGCCAGCCTCCGAGACAGGGGTTCCGAGCAGTACTTC	many	TRBJ2-7	TRBD1	TRBV2
CAWNPPGLYYEQYF	TGTGCCTGGAATCCCCCGGGCCTCTACTACGAGCAGTACTTC	many	TRBJ2-7	NA	TRBV30
CASSRGSFHEQYF	TGTGCCAGCAGCCGAGGATCTTTCCACGAGCAGTACTTC	many	TRBJ2-7	NA	TRBV7-2
CASSRLAGTNTGELFF	TGTGCCAGCAGTCGATTAGCGGGAACGAACACCGGGGAGCTGTTTTTT	many	TRBJ2-2	TRBD2	TRBV3-1
CASSPGQGGEAFF	TGCGCCAGCAGCCCGGGACAGGGAGGGGAAGCTTTCTTT	few	TRBJ1-1	TRBD1	TRBV5-1
CASSLAGGTKTQYF	TGTGCCAGCAGCTTAGCAGGCGGGACTAAGACCCAGTACTTC	many	TRBJ2-5	TRBD2	TRBV7-2
CASSIIVQGSTEAFF	TGTGCCAGTAGTATCATCGTCCAGGGAAGTACTGAAGCTTTCTTT	NA	TRBJ1-1	NA	TRBV19